This TCR beta chain was sequenced for a study of post-analysis software for immune sequencing data. Looking at the study overall: Multiple sclerosis in the patients followed relapsing-remitting, secondary progressive and progressive-relapsing courses.

Germline V gives CDR1 MNHNS, CDR2 SASEGT. Deletions cut 6 bases from V and 2 bases from J, with 10 bases between. The CDR3 has 13 residues. The table lists this clonotype with a count of one. Its matching antigen is unknown. Unique molecular identifiers had been added to the TCR beta cDNA libraries. MiXCR, run by TCRdb on the PCR reads, gives a single entry per CDR3 protein. In the table there are roughly 800,000 distinct CDR3 sequences, approximately 44% of which are singletons. Overall study findings and caveats: There were several TRBV segments more frequent in patients than controls, and TRBV5-6, TRBV5-1 and TRBV20-1 were among them.

Sequencing was done on a sample of blood. The sequence was collected from a girl aged 5-17 years with multiple sclerosis. The J gene is TRBJ2-5, the V gene TRBV6-1; no firm D call. The CDR3 region is CASRARLQETQYF. Written as DNA, the CDR3 is TGTGCCAGCAGGGCTCGTCTACAAGAGACCCAGTACTTC.